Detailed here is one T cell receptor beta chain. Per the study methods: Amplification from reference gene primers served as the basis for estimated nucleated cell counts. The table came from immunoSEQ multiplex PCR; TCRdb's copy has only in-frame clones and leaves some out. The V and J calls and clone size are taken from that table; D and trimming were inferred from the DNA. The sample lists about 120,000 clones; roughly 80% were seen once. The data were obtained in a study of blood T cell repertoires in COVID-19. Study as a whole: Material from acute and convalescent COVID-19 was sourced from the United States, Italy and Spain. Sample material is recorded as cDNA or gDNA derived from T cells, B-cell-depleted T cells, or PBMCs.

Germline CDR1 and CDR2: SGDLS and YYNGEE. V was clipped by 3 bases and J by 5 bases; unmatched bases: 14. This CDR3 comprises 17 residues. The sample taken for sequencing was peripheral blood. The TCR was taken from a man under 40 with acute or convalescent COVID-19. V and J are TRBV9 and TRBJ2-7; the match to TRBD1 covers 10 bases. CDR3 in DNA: TGTGCCAGCAGCGGCGGGAATTGGGACAGGGGAAGCCACGAGCAGTACTTC. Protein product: CASSGGNWDRGSHEQYF.